The 18 T cell receptor beta chains listed next were all sequenced from one sample in a study of cytomegalovirus exposure and HLA in healthy donors. Vbeta (60) and Jbeta (13) primers were used in the PCR. Libraries were prepared by immunoSEQ multiplex PCR; TCRdb keeps only in-frame clonotypes and omits some of them. The table records around 150,000 clones, around three quarters of them present only once. The sample comprised PBMCs. All receptors derive from a man between 35 and 55 years old in good health and CMV-seropositive.

This chain connects TRBV4-1 to TRBJ1-2; D gene ambiguous. Between the trimmed V and J ends, which lost 0 bases and 4 bases, there was a span of 9 bases. This CDR3 spans 14 amino acids. CDR1 is MGHRA, CDR2 YSYEKL, per germline. The CDR3 loop reads CASSQETRFYGYTF. The DNA for the CDR3 is TGCGCCAGCAGCCAAGAGACACGGTTCTATGGCTACACCTTC.

The gene calls are TRBV19 and TRBJ2-7; the D is unclear. V was clipped by 3 bases and J by 2 bases, with 14 bases between them. Per germline, CDR1 LNHDA and CDR2 SQIVND (reference sequence). The CDR3 is 15 residues long. The CDR3 protein is CASSMSASAPYEQYF. The CDR3 DNA is TGTGCCAGTAGTATGAGCGCGTCAGCCCCCTACGAGCAGTACTTC.

V is TRBV7-9 and J is TRBJ2-5; D might be TRBD2 (6 bases). From germline, CDR1 is SEHNR and CDR2 FQNEAQ (reference sequence). The CDR3 runs to 15 residues. Trimming removed 3 bases from V and 5 bases from J, with 16 bases in between. CDR3 sequence reads: CASSLPLAPGETQYF. The CDR3 DNA sequence: TGTGCCAGCAGCTTGCCACTAGCTCCCGGTGAGACCCAGTACTTC.

The rearrangement joins TRBV28 to TRBJ1-4; possible D gene TRBD1, 6 bases. CDR1 and CDR2 from the germline V gene are MDHEN and SYDVKM. The CDR3 has 14 amino acids. V was clipped by 3 bases and J by 5 bases, with 10 bases between them. Here the CDR3 reads CASSLVQGNEKLFF. CDR3 in DNA: TGTGCCAGCAGTTTGGTACAGGGAAATGAAAAACTGTTTTTT.

CDR3 protein: CASSDGGQRGEQFF. CDR3 DNA: TGCGCCAGCAGTGATGGGGGCCAGCGAGGTGAGCAGTTCTTC. The chain employs TRBV10-1 and TRBJ2-1, with D perhaps TRBD1 (6 bases). The CDR3 runs 14 residues. V lost 3 bases to trimming and J lost 9 bases, with 15 bases between them. From germline, CDR1 is WNHNN and CDR2 SYGVQD (reference sequence).

This clone has a handful of counts. The gene calls are TRBV5-1 and TRBJ2-7; 12 bases agree with TRBD2. The J segment lost 2 bases and the V segment lost 3 bases, leaving 15 bases of the junction unmatched. CDR3 length equals 19 residues. Germline V CDR1 and CDR2: SGHRS, YFSETQ. CDR3 in amino acids: CASSSGTSGLFYVAYEQYF. DNA for the CDR3: TGCGCCAGCAGCTCGGGGACTAGCGGGTTATTTTACGTCGCCTACGAGCAGTACTTC.

This clone was seen a handful of times. This chain links TRBV5-6 with TRBJ2-2; 9 nucleotides agree with TRBD2. The germline gives CDR1 SGHDT, CDR2 YYEEEE. CDR3 length: 18 amino acids. The J segment lost 6 bases and the V segment lost 0 bases, leaving 12 bases of the junction unmatched. This chain's CDR3 is CASSLEIAGAQAAGELFF. The CDR3 DNA follows: TGTGCCAGCAGCTTGGAGATAGCGGGAGCTCAAGCGGCCGGGGAGCTGTTTTTT.

This clone was seen a single time. The chain links TRBV27 to TRBJ2-7; TRBD1 is a possible D gene (6 bases). Germline lookup yields CDR1 MNHEY and CDR2 SMNVEV (reference sequence). Trimming took 1 base from V and 2 from J, leaving 12 bases between them. This CDR3 spans 15 amino acids. The CDR3 DNA sequence: TGTGCCAGCAGTTTATTCCCGGGACAAACCTACGAGCAGTACTTC. Amino acids: CASSLFPGQTYEQYF.

This clone was counted once. CDR3 DNA sequence: TGTGCCAGCAGTTTATCTTGGCCAGGGGGGCTATACGAGCAGTACTTC. Its translation: CASSLSWPGGLYEQYF. The chain links TRBV27 to TRBJ2-7; a possible D gene is TRBD1 (7 bases). V was clipped by 0 bases and J by 4 bases, with 16 bases between them. The CDR3 is 16 amino acids. The germline V gene has CDR1 MNHEY and CDR2 SMNVEV (reference sequence).

This clone was observed a few times. This rearrangement joins TRBV5-5 to TRBJ1-2, with 7 bases identical to TRBD1. The germline V gene encodes CDR1 SGHKS and CDR2 YYEKEE (reference sequence). Trimming took 2 bases from V and 4 from J; bases not matched to a gene: 8. The CDR3 extends over 15 amino acids. This chain's CDR3 is CASSLKTTGSYGYTF. The CDR3 DNA is TGTGCCAGCAGCTTAAAGACGACAGGGAGCTATGGCTACACCTTC.

This clone was found a few times. V and J are TRBV2 and TRBJ1-1; possibly TRBD1 for D (5 bases). The CDR3 totals 14 residues. The V end lost 5 bases, the J end lost 5 bases, and 15 bases lay between the germline ends. Germline CDR1 is SNHLY and CDR2 is FYNNEI. CDR3 nucleotide sequence: TGTGCCAGCAGTATGACTGGGGCATGGACTGAAGCTTTCTTT. Residues: CASSMTGAWTEAFF.

Concerning this clone itself: The same CDR3 can be traced to other DNA sequences in this sample. The rearrangement joins TRBV5-4 to TRBJ2-5, with 11 bases aligning to TRBD2. CDR3 size: 15 residues. After removal of 3 bases from V and 2 bases from J, the junction contained 3 bases not matched to a gene. Germline values: CDR1 SGHNT, CDR2 YYREEE (reference sequence). As DNA, the CDR3 is TGTGCCAGCAGCTGGGGGACTAGCGGACAAGAGACCCAGTACTTC. This translates into CASSWGTSGQETQYF.

The V gene is TRBV7-9, the J gene TRBJ2-7; 7 nucleotides line up with TRBD2. The CDR3 contains 15 residues. Trimming at V came to 4 bases and at J to 0 bases, leaving 6 bases not matched to a gene. CDR1 SEHNR and CDR2 FQNEAQ come from the germline V gene (reference sequence). CDR3 in amino acids: CASSWVGGNSYEQYF. CDR3 DNA sequence: TGTGCCAGCAGCTGGGTGGGAGGGAACTCCTACGAGCAGTACTTC. Complete variable domain (other parts from reference TRBV7-9 and TRBJ2-7): DTGVSQNPRHKITKRGQNVTFRCDPISEHNRLYWYRQTLGQGPEFLTYFQNEAQLEKSRLLSDRFSAERPKGSFSTLEIQRTEQGDSAMYLCASSWVGGNSYEQYFGPGTRLTVT.

V is TRBV27 and J is TRBJ2-7, with 11 bases fitting TRBD2. Germline V gene data show CDR1 as MNHEY and CDR2 as SMNVEV (reference sequence). The CDR3 is 14 residues long. The V gene end was trimmed by 5 bases and the J gene end by 4 bases; junction bases not matched to a gene: 4. The CDR3 region is CASSPGTSGYEQYF. In DNA form, the CDR3 reads TGTGCCAGCAGTCCTGGGACTAGCGGTTACGAGCAGTACTTC.

The rearrangement joins TRBV5-5 to TRBJ2-5; D might be TRBD2 (7 bases). Germline CDR1 and CDR2: SGHKS and YYEKEE (reference sequence). This CDR3 contains 16 residues. V shed 4 bases and J shed 5 bases, with 21 bases lying between them. CDR3 loop: CASSGHGGGRRETQYF. CDR3 nucleotide sequence: TGTGCCAGCAGCGGTCATGGGGGGGGGCGCCGGGAGACCCAGTACTTC.

The chain couples TRBV9 to TRBJ2-7, with 11 bases lining up with TRBD2. The germline V gene has CDR1 SGDLS and CDR2 YYNGEE. The CDR3 covers 15 residues. V shed 4 bases, J shed 4 bases, and the junction held 7 bases outside the gene matches. In nucleotides, the CDR3 is TGTGCCAGCAGCCCGTTACTAGCGGGAGTGTACGAGCAGTACTTC. Amino acids: CASSPLLAGVYEQYF.

V and J are TRBV27 and TRBJ2-7; D perhaps matches TRBD1 (5 bases). The length of the CDR3 is 15 residues. V was trimmed by 6 bases and J by 0 bases, leaving 15 bases between them. Looked up from germline, CDR1 is MNHEY and CDR2 is SMNVEV (reference sequence). The DNA of the CDR3 is TGTGCCAGCAGCCTGCCTAGGGGCGGCTCCTACGAGCAGTACTTC. The encoded protein is CASSLPRGGSYEQYF.

The chain joins TRBV2 to TRBJ2-5; no reliable D call. The CDR3 length is 14 residues. Germline CDR1 and CDR2: SNHLY and FYNNEI. Trimming left V 5 bases short and J 4 bases short, with 14 bases between. CDR3: CASSRPAGLETQYF. CDR3 DNA: TGTGCCAGCAGTAGACCGGCAGGTTTAGAGACCCAGTACTTC. The entire variable domain, with the rest obtained from reference TRBV2 and TRBJ2-5, is as follows: EPEVTQTPSHQVTQMGQEVILRCVPISNHLYFYWYRQILGQKVEFLVSFYNNEISEKSEIFDDQFSVERPDGSNFTLKIRSTKLEDSAMYFCASSRPAGLETQYFGPGTRLLVL.